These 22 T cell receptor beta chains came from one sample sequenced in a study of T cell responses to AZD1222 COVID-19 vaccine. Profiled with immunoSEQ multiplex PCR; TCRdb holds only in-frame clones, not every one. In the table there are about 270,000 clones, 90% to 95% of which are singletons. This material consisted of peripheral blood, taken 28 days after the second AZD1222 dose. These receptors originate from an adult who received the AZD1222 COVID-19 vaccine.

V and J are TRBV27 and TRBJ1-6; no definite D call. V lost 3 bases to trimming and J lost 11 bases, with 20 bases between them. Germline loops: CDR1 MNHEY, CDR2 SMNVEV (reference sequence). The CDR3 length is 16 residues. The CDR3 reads CASSLAVAGILAPLHF. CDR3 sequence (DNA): TGTGCCAGCAGTTTGGCGGTGGCGGGAATATTGGCACCCCTCCACTTT.

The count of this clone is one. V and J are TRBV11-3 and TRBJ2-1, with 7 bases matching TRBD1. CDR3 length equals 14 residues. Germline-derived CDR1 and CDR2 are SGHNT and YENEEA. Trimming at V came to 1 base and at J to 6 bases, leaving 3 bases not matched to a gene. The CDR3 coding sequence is TGTGCCAGCAGCTTAGGACCAGGGGGCAATGAGCAGTTCTTC. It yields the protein CASSLGPGGNEQFF.

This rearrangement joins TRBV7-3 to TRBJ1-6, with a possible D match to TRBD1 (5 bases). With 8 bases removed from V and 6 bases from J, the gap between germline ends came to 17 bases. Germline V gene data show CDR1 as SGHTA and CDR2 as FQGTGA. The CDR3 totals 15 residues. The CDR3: CASASRGGANSPLHF. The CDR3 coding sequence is TGTGCCAGCGCCTCGAGGGGCGGGGCTAATTCACCCCTCCACTTT.

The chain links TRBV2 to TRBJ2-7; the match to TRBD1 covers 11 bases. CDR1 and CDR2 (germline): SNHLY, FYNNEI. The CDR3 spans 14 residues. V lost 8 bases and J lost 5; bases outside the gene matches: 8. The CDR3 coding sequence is TGTGCCAGCGGTACTCGGACAGGGGGCCACGAGCAGTACTTC. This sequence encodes CASGTRTGGHEQYF.

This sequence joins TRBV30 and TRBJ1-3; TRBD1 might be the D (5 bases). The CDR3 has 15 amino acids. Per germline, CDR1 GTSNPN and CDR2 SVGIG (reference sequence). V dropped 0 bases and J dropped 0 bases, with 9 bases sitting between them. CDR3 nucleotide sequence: TGTGCCTGGAGTGTACAGAGGGGCTCTGGAAACACCATATATTTT. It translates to CAWSVQRGSGNTIYF.

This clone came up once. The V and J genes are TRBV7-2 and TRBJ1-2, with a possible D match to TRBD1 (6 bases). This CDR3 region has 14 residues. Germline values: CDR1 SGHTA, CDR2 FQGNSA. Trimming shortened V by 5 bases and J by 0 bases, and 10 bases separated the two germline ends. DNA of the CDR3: TGTGCCAGCAGCCCGGGGGCAGCTAACTATGGCTACACCTTC. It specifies CASSPGAANYGYTF.

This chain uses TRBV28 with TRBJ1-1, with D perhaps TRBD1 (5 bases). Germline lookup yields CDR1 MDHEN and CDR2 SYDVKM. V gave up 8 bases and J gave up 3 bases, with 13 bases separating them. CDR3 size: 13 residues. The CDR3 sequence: CASVPGTDTEAFF. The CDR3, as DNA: TGTGCCAGCGTTCCAGGGACGGACACTGAAGCTTTCTTT.

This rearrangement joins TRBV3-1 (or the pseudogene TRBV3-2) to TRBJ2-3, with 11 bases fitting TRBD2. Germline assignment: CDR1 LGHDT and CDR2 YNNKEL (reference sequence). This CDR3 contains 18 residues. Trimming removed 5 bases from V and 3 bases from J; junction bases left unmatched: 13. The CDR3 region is CASSIRGVAGGPTDTQYF. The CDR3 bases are TGTGCCAGCAGCATCAGAGGTGTAGCGGGAGGGCCGACAGATACGCAGTATTTT.

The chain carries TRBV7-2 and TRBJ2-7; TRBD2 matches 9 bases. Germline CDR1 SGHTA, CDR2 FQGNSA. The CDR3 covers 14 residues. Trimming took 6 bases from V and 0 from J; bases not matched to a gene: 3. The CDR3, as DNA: TGTGCCAGCAGGACTAGCGGAAGCTCCTACGAGCAGTACTTC. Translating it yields CASRTSGSSYEQYF.

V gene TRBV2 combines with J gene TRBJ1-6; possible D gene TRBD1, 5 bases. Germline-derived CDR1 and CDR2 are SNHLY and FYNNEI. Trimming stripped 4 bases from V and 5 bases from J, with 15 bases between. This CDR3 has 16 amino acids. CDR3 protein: CASSVNRDGNNSPLHF. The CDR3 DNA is TGTGCCAGCAGTGTCAACCGGGACGGGAATAATTCACCCCTCCACTTT.

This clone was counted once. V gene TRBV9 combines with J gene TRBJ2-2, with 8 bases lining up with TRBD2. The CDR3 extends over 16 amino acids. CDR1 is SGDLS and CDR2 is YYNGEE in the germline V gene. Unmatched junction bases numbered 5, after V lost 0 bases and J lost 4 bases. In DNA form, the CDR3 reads TGTGCCAGCAGCGTAGATACCGGGGGGGTCACCGGGGAGCTGTTTTTT. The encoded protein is CASSVDTGGVTGELFF.

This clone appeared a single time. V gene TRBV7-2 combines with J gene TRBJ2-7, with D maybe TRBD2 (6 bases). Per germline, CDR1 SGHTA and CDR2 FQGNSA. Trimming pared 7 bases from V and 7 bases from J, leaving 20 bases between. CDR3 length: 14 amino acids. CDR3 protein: CASNPHPGVGEQYF. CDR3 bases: TGTGCCAGCAACCCCCACCCGGGGGTGGGAGAGCAGTACTTC.

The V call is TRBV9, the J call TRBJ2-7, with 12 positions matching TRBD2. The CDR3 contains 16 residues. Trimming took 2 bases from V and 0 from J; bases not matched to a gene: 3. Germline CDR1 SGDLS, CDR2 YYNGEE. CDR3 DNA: TGTGCCAGCAGCGTGGGACTAGCGGGTAGCTCCTACGAGCAGTACTTC. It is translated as CASSVGLAGSSYEQYF.

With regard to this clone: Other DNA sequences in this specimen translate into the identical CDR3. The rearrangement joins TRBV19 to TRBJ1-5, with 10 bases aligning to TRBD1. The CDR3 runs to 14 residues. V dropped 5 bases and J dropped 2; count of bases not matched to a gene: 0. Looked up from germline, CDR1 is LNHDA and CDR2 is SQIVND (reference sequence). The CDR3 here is CASSGTGGNQPQHF. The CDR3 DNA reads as TGTGCCAGTAGTGGGACAGGGGGCAATCAGCCCCAGCATTTT.

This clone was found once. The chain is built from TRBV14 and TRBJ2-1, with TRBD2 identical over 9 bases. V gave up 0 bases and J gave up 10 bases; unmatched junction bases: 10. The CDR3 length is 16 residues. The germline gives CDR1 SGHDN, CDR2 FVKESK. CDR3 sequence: CASSQDGSGRFYEQFF. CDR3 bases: TGTGCCAGCAGCCAAGACGGCAGCGGGAGGTTTTACGAGCAGTTCTTC.

The CDR3: CASSLVQGLRYEQYF. In DNA, the CDR3 is TGTGCCAGCAGCTTGGTACAGGGGTTAAGATACGAGCAGTACTTC. This chain connects TRBV5-4 to TRBJ2-7; 7 bases line up with TRBD1. V lost 0 bases and J lost 4; bases outside the gene matches: 7. Germline V CDR1 and CDR2: SGHNT, YYREEE (reference sequence). The CDR3 runs 15 residues.

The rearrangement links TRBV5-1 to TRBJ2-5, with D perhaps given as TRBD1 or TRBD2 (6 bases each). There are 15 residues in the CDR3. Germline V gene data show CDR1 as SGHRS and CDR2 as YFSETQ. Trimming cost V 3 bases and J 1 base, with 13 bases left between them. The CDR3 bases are TGCGCCAGCAGCTCCGGGTGGGGGGCCCAAGAGACCCAGTACTTC. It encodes CASSSGWGAQETQYF.

The CDR3 coding sequence is TGTGCCAGCAGCGCCGGGACACCAAATCAGCCCCAGCATTTT. It is translated as CASSAGTPNQPQHF. V is TRBV3-1 (or the pseudogene TRBV3-2) and J is TRBJ1-5; tentative D call: TRBD1 (6 bases). Germline CDR1 and CDR2: LGHDT and YNNKEL (reference sequence). This CDR3 has 14 amino acids. The V end lost 5 bases, the J end lost 4 bases, and 12 bases lay between the germline ends.

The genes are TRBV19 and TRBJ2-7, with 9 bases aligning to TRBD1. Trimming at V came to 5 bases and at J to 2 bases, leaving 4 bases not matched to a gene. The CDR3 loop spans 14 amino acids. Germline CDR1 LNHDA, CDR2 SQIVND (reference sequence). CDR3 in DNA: TGTGCCAGTAGTGCGGGACAGGGTACCTACGAGCAGTACTTC. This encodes CASSAGQGTYEQYF.

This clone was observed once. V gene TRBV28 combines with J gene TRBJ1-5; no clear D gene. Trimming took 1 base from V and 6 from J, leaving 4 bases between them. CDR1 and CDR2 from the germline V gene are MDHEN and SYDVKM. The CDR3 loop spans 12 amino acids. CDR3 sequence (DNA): TGTGCCAGCAGTTTATTGGGTCAGCCCCAGCATTTT. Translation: CASSLLGQPQHF.

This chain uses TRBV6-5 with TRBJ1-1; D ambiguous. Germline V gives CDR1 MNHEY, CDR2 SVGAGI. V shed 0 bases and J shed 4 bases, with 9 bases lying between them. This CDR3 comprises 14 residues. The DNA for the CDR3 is TGTGCCAGCAGTTACTCCCTCATCCTCACTGAAGCTTTCTTT. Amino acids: CASSYSLILTEAFF.

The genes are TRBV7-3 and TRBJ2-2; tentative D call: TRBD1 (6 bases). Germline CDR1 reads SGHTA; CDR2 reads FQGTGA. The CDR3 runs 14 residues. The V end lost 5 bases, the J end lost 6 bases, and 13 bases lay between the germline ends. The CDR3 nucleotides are TGTGCCAGCAGCCTAGGACAGCCTGCCGGGGAGCTGTTTTTT. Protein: CASSLGQPAGELFF.